A single sample is the source of the 2 T cell receptor beta chains below, sequenced in a study of blood T cell repertoires in COVID-19. TCRdb keeps only in-frame clones here, not all; method: immunoSEQ multiplex PCR. The sample records around 250,000 clones, 86% being singletons. Sequenced: peripheral blood. These receptors all come from a woman aged 80 or over with COVID-19, enrolled during active disease.

V and J are TRBV19 and TRBJ1-1; D perhaps matches TRBD1 (6 bases). V shed 6 bases and J shed 1 base, with 12 bases lying between them. The CDR3 has 14 residues. Germline CDR1 is LNHDA and CDR2 is SQIVND (reference sequence). The CDR3 region has the DNA TGTGCCAGTAGAACAGGGTCCGAGAACACTGAAGCTTTCTTT. Its protein is CASRTGSENTEAFF.

Worth noting for this clone: Additional DNA sequences in this sample encode the identical CDR3. The V gene is TRBV27, the J gene TRBJ1-6; maybe TRBD1 (6 bases). V was shortened by 5 bases and J by 3 bases, with 11 bases between the two germline ends. Germline assignment: CDR1 MNHEY and CDR2 SMNVEV (reference sequence). The CDR3 length is 15 residues. The chain's CDR3 is CASSPDRNYNSPLHF. CDR3 coding DNA: TGTGCCAGCAGTCCTGACAGGAACTATAATTCACCCCTCCACTTT.